The 10 T cell receptor beta chains below all came from one sample that was sequenced in a study of neoadjuvant nivolumab and ipilimumab in lung cancer. TCRdb's copy holds only in-frame clones and misses some; the assay was immunoSEQ multiplex PCR. The sample lists fewer than 20,000 clones, more than 75% occurring once. This specimen consisted of peripheral blood, obtained before neoadjuvant nivolumab, alone or with ipilimumab. These receptors were collected from an adult with non-small cell lung cancer.

The gene calls are TRBV5-6 and TRBJ2-7; possible D gene TRBD1, 7 bases. The V end was cut by 6 bases, the J end by 6 bases, with 16 bases between. The CDR3 sequence is 13 residues long. Germline V gene lookup returns CDR1 SGHDT and CDR2 YYEEEE. The CDR3 is CASTSPGGREQYF. CDR3 nucleotides: TGTGCCAGCACTTCCCCAGGGGGGCGCGAGCAGTACTTC.

This sequence joins TRBV29-1 and TRBJ2-2, with D unclear. V lost 0 bases, J lost 7 bases, and 9 bases lay in between. Germline loops: CDR1 SQVTM, CDR2 ANQGSEA. The CDR3 extends over 13 amino acids. CDR3 bases: TGCAGCGTTGAAGATCAGGTACACGGGGAGCTGTTTTTT. Translated: CSVEDQVHGELFF.

V gene TRBV29-1 combines with J gene TRBJ2-7, with D uncertain. Trimming removed 5 bases from V and 0 bases from J, with 5 bases in between. Per the germline V gene, CDR1 is SQVTM and CDR2 is ANQGSEA. The CDR3 sequence is 11 residues long. CDR3 sequence: CSVLNSYEQYF. The CDR3 DNA is TGCAGCGTTCTGAACTCCTACGAGCAGTACTTC.

The CDR3 loop is CSVDEDRANTEAFF. CDR3 bases: TGCAGCGTTGACGAGGACAGGGCGAACACTGAAGCTTTCTTT. The V call is TRBV29-1, the J call TRBJ1-1, with TRBD1 matching over 8 bases. CDR1 and CDR2 (germline): SQVTM, ANQGSEA. The length of the CDR3 is 14 residues. V lost 3 bases and J lost 1; bases outside the gene matches: 4.

This chain's CDR3 is CAWSTHGQGIYGYTF. CDR3 in DNA: TGTGCCTGGAGTACCCATGGACAGGGTATCTATGGCTACACCTTC. The chain recombines TRBV30 with TRBJ1-2, with TRBD1 matching 8 bases. With 2 bases clipped from V and 4 bases from J, the junction kept 9 bases outside the gene matches. Germline CDR1 is GTSNPN and CDR2 is SVGIG (reference sequence). The CDR3 is 15 amino acids.

The table lists this clone with a few counts. This sequence joins TRBV18 and TRBJ1-5; tentative D call: TRBD1 (6 bases). Looked up from germline, CDR1 is KGHSH and CDR2 is LQKENI. This CDR3 is built from 16 residues. Trimming shortened V by 1 base and J by 3 bases, and 13 bases separated the two germline ends. Here the CDR3 reads CASSPQGDMNNQPQHF. CDR3 nucleotide sequence: TGTGCCAGCTCACCACAGGGGGATATGAACAATCAGCCCCAGCATTTT. The variable domain in full, with the rest retrieved from reference TRBV18 and TRBJ1-5, is NAGVMQNPRHLVRRRGQEARLRCSPMKGHSHVYWYRQLPEEGLKFMVYLQKENIIDESGMPKERFSAEFPKEGPSILRIQQVVRGDSAAYFCASSPQGDMNNQPQHFGDGTRLSIL.

The V and J genes are TRBV6-5 and TRBJ1-2, with 9 positions matching TRBD1. Germline assignment: CDR1 MNHEY and CDR2 SVGAGI. The CDR3 loop spans 14 amino acids. V was clipped by 5 bases and J by 4 bases; unmatched bases: 5. The CDR3 DNA follows: TGTGCCAGCAGTCCAGACAGGGGGTTCTATGGCTACACCTTC. Amino acid sequence: CASSPDRGFYGYTF.

The V gene is TRBV9, the J gene TRBJ1-1; 8 nucleotides agree with TRBD1. CDR3 size: 14 residues. Germline V gene sequence: CDR1 SGDLS, CDR2 YYNGEE. The J segment lost 5 bases and the V segment lost 4 bases, leaving 7 bases of the junction unmatched. CDR3 residues: CASSPHRTGTEAFF. CDR3 nucleotide sequence: TGTGCCAGCAGCCCACATAGGACAGGGACTGAAGCTTTCTTT. Supplemented by reference TRBV9 and TRBJ1-1, the full variable domain reads DSGVTQTPKHLITATGQRVTLRCSPRSGDLSVYWYQQSLDQGLQFLIQYYNGEERAKGNILERFSAQQFPDLHSELNLSSLELGDSALYFCASSPHRTGTEAFFGQGTRLTVV.

The chain joins TRBV18 to TRBJ2-7; possible D gene TRBD2, 5 bases. This CDR3 contains 13 residues. Per germline, CDR1 KGHSH and CDR2 LQKENI. V was pared by 2 bases and J by 5 bases, with 10 bases between. The CDR3 reads CASSPIERDEQYF. Here the CDR3 DNA reads TGTGCCAGCTCACCAATCGAGAGGGACGAGCAGTACTTC.

This clone was counted a single time. V gene TRBV4-3 combines with J gene TRBJ1-5; 12 nucleotides align to TRBD1. This CDR3 has 19 residues. Per germline, CDR1 LGHNA and CDR2 YSLEER. V was pared by 0 bases and J by 3 bases, with 9 bases of the junction left unmatched. The CDR3 DNA sequence: TGCGCCAGCAGCCAAGATCCCCCGGGACAGGGGGCCGACAATCAGCCCCAGCATTTT. The encoded protein is CASSQDPPGQGADNQPQHF.